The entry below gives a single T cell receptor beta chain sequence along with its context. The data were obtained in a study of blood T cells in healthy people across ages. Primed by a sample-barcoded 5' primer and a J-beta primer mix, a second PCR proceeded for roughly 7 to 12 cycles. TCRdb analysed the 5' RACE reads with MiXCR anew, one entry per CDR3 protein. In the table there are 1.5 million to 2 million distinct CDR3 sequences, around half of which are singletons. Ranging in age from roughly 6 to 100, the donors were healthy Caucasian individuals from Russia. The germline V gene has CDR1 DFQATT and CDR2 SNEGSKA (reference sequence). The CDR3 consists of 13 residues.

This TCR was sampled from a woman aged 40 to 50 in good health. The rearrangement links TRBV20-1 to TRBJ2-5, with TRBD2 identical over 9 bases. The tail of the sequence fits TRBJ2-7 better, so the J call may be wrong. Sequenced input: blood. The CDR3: CSAAGLAASEQYF. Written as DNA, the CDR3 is TGCAGTGCCGCGGGACTAGCCGCGAGCGAGCAGTACTTC.